Sequencing of this T cell receptor beta chain was carried out in a study of T cells after yellow fever vaccination. The study's findings and limits: The secondary T-cell response peaked on day 5, not day 15, but was weaker. Most primary-vaccination clones reappeared after the booster (approximately 95% CD4, about 87% CD8).

This CDR3 has 18 amino acids. Per germline, CDR1 SGHRS and CDR2 YFSETQ. With 0 bases clipped from V and 4 bases from J, the junction kept 14 bases outside the gene matches. 5'RACE template switching added a universal primer site and UMIs to TCR cDNA. TCRdb independently ran MiXCR on the 5' RACE reads; one entry per CDR3 protein. Among around 250,000 distinct CDR3 sequences listed, about 7% were seen once. The sample holds many counts of this clonotype. Its antigen is unknown. Sequencing used CD4+ T cells sorted from PBMCs, obtained 15 days after the yellow fever booster vaccination. This chain joins TRBV5-1 and TRBJ2-3, with 7 bases matching TRBD2. This sequence was found in a young man who received the YFV17D yellow fever vaccine. This CDR3 is CASSLASTGGRSADTQYF. Written as DNA, the CDR3 is TGCGCCAGCAGCTTGGCCAGTACTGGCGGGAGAAGCGCAGATACGCAGTATTTT.